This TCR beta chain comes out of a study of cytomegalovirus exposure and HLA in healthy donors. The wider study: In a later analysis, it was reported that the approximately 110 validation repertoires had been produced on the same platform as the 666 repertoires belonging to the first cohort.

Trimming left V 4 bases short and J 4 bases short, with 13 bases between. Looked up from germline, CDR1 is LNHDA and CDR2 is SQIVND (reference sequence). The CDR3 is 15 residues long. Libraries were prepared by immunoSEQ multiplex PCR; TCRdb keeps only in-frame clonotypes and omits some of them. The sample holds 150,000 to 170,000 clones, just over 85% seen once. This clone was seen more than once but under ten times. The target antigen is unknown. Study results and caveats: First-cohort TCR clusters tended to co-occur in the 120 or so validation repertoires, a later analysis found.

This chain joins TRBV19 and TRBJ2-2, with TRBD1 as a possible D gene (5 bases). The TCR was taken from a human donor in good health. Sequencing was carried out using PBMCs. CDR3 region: CASSTGRGATGELFF. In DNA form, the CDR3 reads TGTGCCAGTAGTACCGGTAGGGGCGCCACCGGGGAGCTGTTTTTT. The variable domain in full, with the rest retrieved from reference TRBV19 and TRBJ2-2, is DGGITQSPKYLFRKEGQNVTLSCEQNLNHDAMYWYRQDPGQGLRLIYYSQIVNDFQKGDIAEGYSVSREKKESFPLTVTSAQKNPTAFYLCASSTGRGATGELFFGEGSRLTVL.